This TCR delta chain is drawn from a study of gamma-delta T cells after stem cell transplantation. TCRdb reran clone calling via CATT on the RT-PCR reads. Here the sample spans about 1,400 delta-chain clones, 10% to 15% being singletons. Turning to this clone: The mismatch at residue 3 between this DNA's translation and the TCRdb protein of a much larger clone likely reflects a read error; the protein shown is translated from the DNA.

The CDR3 contains 19 residues. Germline-derived CDR1 and CDR2 are GEAIGNYY and EKD. The rearrangement links TRDV2 to TRDJ1; TRDD3 matches 10 bases. This receptor was obtained from a human donor. It is not recorded whose cells these are; they may come from a transplant donor. What was sequenced was gamma-delta T cells. CDR3 protein: CAGDRLAPPALGDTDKLIF. In DNA, the CDR3 is TGTGCCGGTGACAGGCTTGCCCCGCCTGCACTGGGGGATACCGATAAACTCATCTTT.